This T cell receptor (beta chain) was documented in a study of shared clonotypes between healthy human individuals (dated by TCRdb to 2020 to 2021). Regarding the study in general: A few men and a couple of women, aged 18 to 49 years, made up the cohort. To increase sequencing depth and limit assay-specific biases, different laboratories used diverse techniques to prepare libraries and sequence TCR repertoires. Blood TCR repertoires of five healthy adults were deeply sequenced to estimate repertoire size and the extent of clonotype sharing between individuals. Per donor, leukapheresis produced somewhere between about 0.94 and 9.5 billion PBMCs. For each donor, CD4 naive and CD4 memory were each given three plates, CD8 naive was given two plates, and CD8 memory was given one plate. The research as a whole found: Sampling was limited to blood, and TCR repertoires in tissue likely differ from TCR repertoires in blood. Pairwise subsampling led to the expectation that sequencing depth would affect the degree of clonotype sharing among donors. Naive subsets generally had larger estimated clonotype richness than memory subsets. Because the study included a small number of donors, the genetic and exposure-history diversity represented was limited. Clonotypes shared by all four sorted-subset donors showed higher generation probabilities than non-shared clonotypes. Across several donors, around 5% of naive CD4, roughly 3.8% of naive CD8, around 2.1% of memory CD4, and over 0.35% of memory CD8 clonotypes were shared. Incomplete sequencing was indicated by rarefaction of sorted-subset datasets, despite the large sequencing depth.

TCR CDR3 regions were amplified from genomic DNA by multiplex PCR using the deep immunoSEQ assay. Extracted genomic DNA from each cell subset was spread evenly across all wells of several immunoSEQ 96-well plates, with each plate serving as a replicate. For sorted subsets, around 200 ng genomic DNA, equal to 30,000 or so T cell genomes, was loaded into each replicate PCR. Purified libraries were quantified with a Qubit 3.0 fluorometer, sized on a Bioanalyzer 2100, and re-quantified with the KAPA Library Quantification kit. Each immunoSEQ 96-well plate was sequenced on its own single-read 150-cycle Illumina NextSeq 550 flow cell. The published analysis was carried out like this. The immunoSEQ output contained only junctional sequences without quality scores, so filtering could not match that applied to full-length reads. To assign V/J genes and CDR3, sequences were annotated against IMGT germline references using PyIR, a Python wrapper for IgBLAST v1.9. Reads were filtered out if the reads had weak V/J assignments (E-value above 1e-6), no CDR3, stop codons, out-of-frame junctions, or ambiguous translated residues. V3J clonotypes were defined as sequences sharing an identical inferred V gene, J gene, and CDR3 amino acid sequence. Percentage overlap between repertoires was calculated by dividing the number of shared unique clonotypes by the size of the smaller repertoire. Three approaches were used to assess repertoire richness: RTK rarefaction, the Chao1 estimator, and Recon v2.1 estimates of unobserved clonotypes. For all TCRbeta clonotypes obtained by the gDNA method from four donors, generation probabilities were computed with OLGA. Imported from immuneACCESS, the table was reduced by TCRdb to in-frame sequences with V and J called. These copies leave out some clones; in studies compared against another copy, an unresolved V gene accounts for under half, and the cause of the remainder is not known. The V and J calls and clone size were taken over from that table, and D and trimming were inferred from the DNA. Within this sample are approximately 2.1 million clones, with 85% to 95% of them counted one time only. The ten largest clones take up 0.39% of the sample.

This clone was recorded only once. The specificity of this receptor is unknown. Base-call qualities are not available, and no considerably larger clone is one nucleotide away. From a lookup of the germline V gene (reference sequence), CDR1 and CDR2 are LNHDA and SQIVND. V is clipped by 4 bases and J by 0 bases, and the sequence between their germline boundaries is 12 bases long. Measured from the cysteine to the phenylalanine, the CDR3 is 15 residues long. CDR3 DNA is the only sequence kept; it has 45 bases, read in frame from the first base. Healthy HIV-negative adults with no recently reported acute infections or vaccinations were included as donors. Every donor was a Caucasian adult residing in Nashville, Tennessee, USA. CD4+ T cells were enriched by magnetic negative selection, after which naive cells were positively selected on CD45RA and the negative fraction was taken as the memory subset. Blood was obtained by leukapheresis, after which PBMCs were separated by Ficoll-Histopaque density gradient centrifugation and cryopreserved in liquid nitrogen vapor phase. Purity and quantity of every magnetically sorted T cell population were checked by analytical flow cytometry. Each sorted fraction had its genomic DNA isolated and then quantified by UV absorbance on a Nanodrop 2000c.

Sequencing was done on a sample of naive CD4+ T cells from PBMCs. The cell subset or site label here, explained by the study, means: CD45RA+ positively selected. The sequence joins TRBV19 to TRBJ1-2; TRBD1 could be the D gene, as 6 bases match. This TCR was sampled from a man between 18 and 35 years old in good health. Some clones in this sample may be carry-over from other donors' samples. The bases are TGTGCCAGTAGTAAGCCAGGGGCGACTAACTATGGCTACACCTTC. This encodes CASSKPGATNYGYTF.